The 18 T cell receptor beta chains below were found in one sample sequenced in a study of blood T cell repertoires in COVID-19. Profiled with immunoSEQ multiplex PCR; TCRdb holds only in-frame clones, not every one. Here the sample spans some 97,000 clones, 88% being singletons. The sequencing sample was made of peripheral blood. The receptors were gathered from a woman aged 60-70 years with acute or convalescent COVID-19.

About this clone itself: The sample carries other DNA sequences with the same CDR3. This chain joins TRBV5-1 and TRBJ1-4, with 9 bases lining up with TRBD1. V lost 2 bases to trimming and J lost 5 bases; unmatched junction nucleotides: 1. The germline gives CDR1 SGHRS, CDR2 YFSETQ. The CDR3 extends over 14 amino acids. The CDR3, as DNA: TGCGCCAGCAGCTTCGGACAGGGGAATGAAAAACTGTTTTTT. This translates into CASSFGQGNEKLFF.

The V gene is TRBV14, the J gene TRBJ2-1; TRBD2 matches 9 bases. Germline assignment: CDR1 SGHDN and CDR2 FVKESK. The CDR3 sequence is 17 residues long. V gave up 0 bases and J gave up 7 bases; unmatched junction bases: 10. CDR3 protein: CASSQEKRREGLNEQFF. The CDR3 DNA reads as TGTGCCAGCAGCCAAGAAAAGCGGCGGGAGGGCCTTAATGAGCAGTTCTTC.

This chain uses TRBV5-4 with TRBJ2-5; 9 bases line up with TRBD2. The CDR3 is made up of 15 amino acids. The junction had 4 bases not matched to a gene; V was cut back by 3 bases and J by 1 base. CDR1 is SGHNT, CDR2 YYREEE, per germline (reference sequence). The CDR3 is CASSSMTSGQETQYF. For the CDR3, the DNA is TGTGCCAGCAGCTCGATGACTAGCGGCCAAGAGACCCAGTACTTC.

J is TRBJ1-4 and V is TRBV7-2, with D uncertain. The ends were cut back, 1 base at V and 2 bases at J, with 8 bases in the middle. CDR3 size: 15 residues. Germline CDR1 is SGHTA and CDR2 is FQGNSA. The CDR3 is CASSLVVRTNEKLFF. In DNA, the CDR3 is TGTGCCAGCAGCTTAGTGGTCAGGACTAATGAAAAACTGTTTTTT.

J is TRBJ1-2 and V is TRBV29-1; 7 bases are shared with TRBD1. The CDR3 loop spans 15 amino acids. The germline V gene has CDR1 SQVTM and CDR2 ANQGSEA. Trimming cost V 6 bases and J 5 bases; bases outside gene matches: 15. The CDR3 sequence: CSVRSVTGDGYGYTF. Written as DNA, the CDR3 is TGCAGCGTGCGCTCGGTTACAGGGGATGGATATGGCTACACCTTC.

The J gene is TRBJ1-1, the V gene TRBV7-9; D remains ambiguous. The V end lost 5 bases, the J end lost 1 base, and 8 bases lay between the germline ends. CDR1 and CDR2 from the germline V gene are SEHNR and FQNEAQ (reference sequence). CDR3 size: 13 residues. This CDR3 reads CASSERANTEAFF. For the CDR3, the DNA is TGTGCCAGCAGCGAGAGAGCGAACACTGAAGCTTTCTTT.

The chain joins TRBV30 to TRBJ1-1, with D perhaps matching TRBD1 (5 bases). V was shortened by 5 bases and J by 3 bases, with 13 bases between the two germline ends. Per germline, CDR1 GTSNPN and CDR2 SVGIG (reference sequence). This CDR3 comprises 13 residues. In nucleotides, the CDR3 is TGTGCCTGGGCCAGGGCGCGGTACACTGAAGCTTTCTTT. Translated: CAWARARYTEAFF. Complete variable domain (other parts from reference TRBV30 and TRBJ1-1): SQTIHQWPATLVQPVGSPLSLECTVEGTSNPNLYWYRQAAGRGLQLLFYSVGIGQISSEVPQNLSASRPQDRQFILSSKKLLLSDSGFYLCAWARARYTEAFFGQGTRLTVV.

The gene calls are TRBV3-1 (or the pseudogene TRBV3-2) and TRBJ2-5; 7 bases match TRBD2. Germline CDR1 is LGHDT and CDR2 is YNNKEL (reference sequence). The CDR3 loop spans 14 amino acids. V lost 1 base and J lost 4; bases outside the gene matches: 3. CDR3: CASSQGVAGETQYF. DNA for the CDR3: TGTGCCAGCAGCCAAGGGGTAGCGGGAGAGACCCAGTACTTC.

The rearrangement links TRBV5-1 to TRBJ2-1, with 12 bases aligning to TRBD2. Trimming cost V 4 bases and J 9 bases; bases outside gene matches: 5. The CDR3 spans 14 residues. Per germline, CDR1 SGHRS and CDR2 YFSETQ. CDR3 sequence reads: CASSPLAGGSEQFF. As DNA, the CDR3 is TGCGCCAGCAGCCCACTAGCGGGAGGTAGTGAGCAGTTCTTC.

The chain recombines TRBV7-8 with TRBJ2-2, with 12 bases fitting TRBD2. J lost 7 bases, V lost 2 bases, and 20 bases had no gene match. Germline loops: CDR1 SGHVS, CDR2 FQNEAQ. The CDR3 totals 21 residues. The CDR3 DNA reads as TGTGCCAGCAGCTTAAACGTCCACGGGACTAGCGGGTCTCGACGGGGCGGGGAGCTGTTTTTT. Translated: CASSLNVHGTSGSRRGGELFF.

J is TRBJ1-4 and V is TRBV9, with D possibly being TRBD1 (6 bases). Deletions cut 1 base from V and 3 bases from J, with 10 bases between. CDR1 is SGDLS and CDR2 is YYNGEE in the germline V gene. The CDR3 has 15 amino acids. Here the CDR3 reads CASSVLGTPNEKLFF. CDR3 nucleotides: TGTGCCAGCAGCGTACTCGGGACACCTAATGAAAAACTGTTTTTT. The full variable domain, rest sourced from reference TRBV9 and TRBJ1-4, is DSGVTQTPKHLITATGQRVTLRCSPRSGDLSVYWYQQSLDQGLQFLIQYYNGEERAKGNILERFSAQQFPDLHSELNLSSLELGDSALYFCASSVLGTPNEKLFFGSGTQLSVL.

The rearrangement uses TRBV5-1 and TRBJ2-7, with 10 bases lining up with TRBD2. Germline values: CDR1 SGHRS, CDR2 YFSETQ. CDR3 length equals 16 residues. Losses at the gene ends were 4 bases for V and 0 bases for J; bases not matched to a gene: 7. The CDR3 DNA follows: TGCGCCAGCAGCATCGATACTAGCGGGGTCTCCTACGAGCAGTACTTC. Amino acid sequence: CASSIDTSGVSYEQYF.

This sequence joins TRBV11-2 and TRBJ1-1; TRBD1 might be the D (5 bases). Trimming left V 5 bases short and J 3 bases short, with 16 bases between. Germline CDR1 SGHAT, CDR2 FQNNGV. This CDR3 spans 15 amino acids. In DNA form, the CDR3 reads TGTGCCAGCAGCGGAGTTATGGTGGGGCACACTGAAGCTTTCTTT. This sequence encodes CASSGVMVGHTEAFF.

The chain employs TRBV6-1 and TRBJ1-1; D is unresolved. The CDR3 length is 14 residues. Germline V gene lookup returns CDR1 MNHNS and CDR2 SASEGT. V lost 4 bases to trimming and J lost 5 bases, with 14 bases between them. This chain's CDR3 is CASSVRRVRTEAFF. In DNA, the CDR3 is TGTGCCAGCAGTGTACGGAGGGTGCGGACTGAAGCTTTCTTT.

The chain has TRBV12-3 or TRBV12-4 and TRBJ2-7, with unresolved D. The CDR3 spans 12 residues. Deletions cut 0 bases from V and 6 bases from J, with 6 bases between. CDR3 DNA: TGTGCCAGCAGTTTAGCGCGCGGCGAGCAGTACTTC. Amino acid sequence: CASSLARGEQYF.

The V and J genes are TRBV27 and TRBJ2-7; D is possibly TRBD1 (6 bases). Germline V gene lookup returns CDR1 MNHEY and CDR2 SMNVEV (reference sequence). Deletions cut 6 bases from V and 0 bases from J, with 18 bases between. The CDR3 consists of 16 residues. CDR3 bases: TGTGCCAGCAGCAAAGACAGGACCCGGAGCTCCTACGAGCAGTACGTC. This encodes CASSKDRTRSSYEQYV.

The rearrangement joins TRBV11-2 to TRBJ2-1; 8 nucleotides match TRBD2. Looked up from germline, CDR1 is SGHAT and CDR2 is FQNNGV. The CDR3 is 16 amino acids. V was clipped by 4 bases and J by 4 bases; unmatched bases: 9. The CDR3: CASSSGLALLYNEQFF. In nucleotides, the CDR3 is TGTGCCAGCAGCTCTGGACTAGCCCTACTGTACAATGAGCAGTTCTTC.

This chain's CDR3 is CASSISAGGNEQFF. The CDR3 nucleotides are TGTGCCAGCAGCATAAGCGCAGGAGGCAATGAGCAGTTCTTC. The rearrangement joins TRBV27 to TRBJ2-1; D perhaps matches TRBD2 (5 bases). Deletions cut 6 bases from V and 6 bases from J, with 15 bases between. The CDR3 runs 14 residues. Germline values: CDR1 MNHEY, CDR2 SMNVEV (reference sequence).